A selection of T cell receptor beta chains follows, all from one sample in a study of T-cell reconstitution after alpha-beta-depleted transplantation in children. TCRdb used MiXCR to reprocess the PCR reads, holding one entry per CDR3 protein. The sample shows roughly 220,000 distinct CDR3 sequences, approximately 8.4% of them seen only once. The material sequenced was PBMCs, mostly from graft donor cells, taken 360 days after TCRalphabeta/CD19-depleted stem cell transplant. The receptors originated from a male patient aged 2 to 9 who had a stem cell transplant for acute myeloid leukemia, so the T cells may come from the graft donor. CDR3s include the opening cysteine and the closing phenylalanine or tryptophan. A D gene is named only where the DNA matches it firmly. Size is omitted from some rows. Given values are once, few, many or a class for expanded clones.

D	V	J	size	DNA	CDR3
-	TRBV29-1	TRBJ2-5	many	TGCAGCGTTGATGGGGGGGAGACCCAGTACTTC	CSVDGGETQYF
TRBD1	TRBV10-3	TRBJ2-2	-	TGTGCCATCAGTCAAAGGGGGCTACCTTCGAACACCGGGGAGCTGTTTTTT	CAISQRGLPSNTGELFF
TRBD1	TRBV6-5	TRBJ2-3	-	TGTGCCAGCAGTTACCTTTCCCCGACAGGGGCGGGGGATACGCAGTATTTT	CASSYLSPTGAGDTQYF
TRBD2	TRBV25-1	TRBJ2-1	-	TGTGCCAGCAGTGAAAGTAGCGGGTACTACAATGAGCAGTTCTTC	CASSESSGYYNEQFF
-	TRBV4-3	TRBJ2-1	many	TGCGCCAGCAGCCAAGACGGGAGCTCCTACAATGAGCAGTTCTTC	CASSQDGSSYNEQFF
-	TRBV7-3	TRBJ2-5	few	TGTGCCAGCAGCTATGGGCCGCAAGAGACCCAGTACTTC	CASSYGPQETQYF
-	TRBV20-1	TRBJ2-7	many	TGCAGTGCCCCGTCTCCTGCCTACGAGCAGTACTTC	CSAPSPAYEQYF
-	TRBV20-1	TRBJ2-7	few	TGCAGTGCTAGGGCAGGGCTCAACGAGCAGTACTTC	CSARAGLNEQYF
TRBD2	TRBV29-1	TRBJ2-3	many	TGCAGCGCTGATGGACTAGCGGGAAATACAGATACGCAGTATTTT	CSADGLAGNTDTQYF
-	TRBV10-2	TRBJ2-3	many	TGCGCCAGCAACCGACGGAACACAGATACGCAGTATTTT	CASNRRNTDTQYF
TRBD2	TRBV12-3/TRBV12-4	TRBJ2-3	many	TGTGCCAGCAGGCTAGCGGGCGAACCAGATACGCAGTATTTT	CASRLAGEPDTQYF
TRBD2	TRBV25-1	TRBJ2-3	-	TGTGCCAGCAGTCGGACTAGCGGGAGCCCAGATACGCAGTATTTT	CASSRTSGSPDTQYF
-	TRBV5-4	TRBJ2-3	many	TGTGCCAGCAGCCTTAGACTAGACGGAAGCACAGATACGCAGTATTTT	CASSLRLDGSTDTQYF
-	TRBV10-2	TRBJ2-1	many	TGCGCCAGCAGTGCCTTTTCGCGGGACAATGAGCAGTTCTTC	CASSAFSRDNEQFF
-	TRBV4-1	TRBJ2-3	many	TGCGCCAGCAGCCGATGGACTACAACAGATACGCAGTATTTT	CASSRWTTTDTQYF
-	TRBV29-1	TRBJ1-1	few	TGCAGCGTTGAAGCGGGGGAACGCGAAGCTTTCTTT	CSVEAGEREAFF
-	TRBV20-1	TRBJ2-1	-	TGCAGTGCTCCGGGCGGGATGGCCGGGCACAATGAGCAGTTCTTC	CSAPGGMAGHNEQFF
TRBD2	TRBV29-1	TRBJ2-3	-	TGCAGCGTCCAGAGACTAGCGGAGACGACAGATACGCAGTATTTT	CSVQRLAETTDTQYF
-	TRBV10-3	TRBJ2-5	few	TGTGCCATCAGTATATTTGAGACCGGACAAGAGACCCAGTACTTC	CAISIFETGQETQYF
TRBD2	TRBV7-2	TRBJ2-1	few	TGTGCCAGCAGCTTAGCTGGACTAGCGGGAGGGAATGAGCAGTTCTTC	CASSLAGLAGGNEQFF
-	TRBV7-2	TRBJ2-6	many	TGTGCCAGCAGCTTAGACGCTGGTTCTGGGGCCAACGTCCTGACTTTC	CASSLDAGSGANVLTF
-	TRBV5-1	TRBJ2-1	many	TGCGCCAGCAGCTTTCCCGGATCCTACAATGAGCAGTTCTTC	CASSFPGSYNEQFF
TRBD2	TRBV12-3/TRBV12-4	TRBJ2-7	many	TGTGCCAGCAGTCCCCGTACCGGGACTAGCGGCTACGAGCAGTACTTC	CASSPRTGTSGYEQYF
TRBD1	TRBV7-6	TRBJ2-7	few	TGTGCCAGCAGCGCCAAAAACTCGTGGACAGGGGGCTCGTACGAGCAGTACTTC	CASSAKNSWTGGSYEQYF
TRBD2	TRBV4-2	TRBJ2-1	few	TGTGCCAGCAGCCAAGGGGGTAGCGGGAAAGCTCGGTACAATGAGCAGTTCTTC	CASSQGGSGKARYNEQFF
TRBD1	TRBV5-1	TRBJ1-2	few	TGCGCCAGCAGGGGCGACAGGGTGGATGGCTACACCTTC	CASRGDRVDGYTF
-	TRBV5-5	TRBJ2-3	-	TGTGCCAGCAGCTTCAGTGGGGGGGCCGGAGATACGCAGTATTTT	CASSFSGGAGDTQYF
-	TRBV5-1	TRBJ2-5	-	TGCGCCAGCAGCTCCCTCCAGGGGTGGGGGAACGAGACCCAGTACTTC	CASSSLQGWGNETQYF
-	TRBV6-6	TRBJ2-4	few	TGTGCCAGCAGTTTGATTGAGGGGCAGTACTTC	CASSLIEGQYF
TRBD1	TRBV20-1	TRBJ2-3	-	TGCAGTGCGCCGGACAGGCGCGTCACAGATACGCAGTATTTT	CSAPDRRVTDTQYF
TRBD1	TRBV20-1	TRBJ2-7	few	TGCAGTGCCCGCTCCGGGACAGCCGGTCGTTACGAGCAGTACTTC	CSARSGTAGRYEQYF
-	TRBV4-1	TRBJ1-1	-	TGCGCCAGCAGCCAAGATCGGGTGGGGAACACTGAAGCTTTCTTT	CASSQDRVGNTEAFF
-	TRBV12-3/TRBV12-4	TRBJ2-2	-	TGTGCCAGCAGTTTATTGATGGCGGGGAGGCCAGGTATTACCGGGGAGCTGTTTTTT	CASSLLMAGRPGITGELFF
TRBD2	TRBV12-3/TRBV12-4	TRBJ2-3	-	TGTGCCAGCAGTCCTCCAAGCGGGAGGGCAGATACGCAGTATTTT	CASSPPSGRADTQYF
-	TRBV15	TRBJ2-2	-	TGTGCCACCAGCAGAGGGGAAGTGGCGGAGAGCACCGGGGAGCTGTTTTTT	CATSRGEVAESTGELFF
-	TRBV19	TRBJ2-1	many	TGTGCCAGTAGGAGGGACTCCCTCTCCTACAATGAGCAGTTCTTC	CASRRDSLSYNEQFF
TRBD2	TRBV12-3/TRBV12-4	TRBJ2-5	many	TGTGCCAGCAGTTTTAGCGGGAGAGGAGAGACCCAGTACTTC	CASSFSGRGETQYF
-	TRBV21-1	TRBJ2-7	many	TGTGCCAGCAGCAAAAGTGGTGCCTACGAGCAGTACTTC	CASSKSGAYEQYF
-	TRBV20-1	TRBJ2-3	many	TGCAGTCCCATGGAAAACGACCGGGACTCTCTCCAAGATACGCAGTATTTT	CSPMENDRDSLQDTQYF
TRBD2	TRBV29-1	TRBJ2-1	many	TGCAGCGTTGAAGGCCGCCGAGCGGGAGGCGGTGAGCAGTTCTTC	CSVEGRRAGGGEQFF
-	TRBV5-1	TRBJ2-5	-	TGCGCCAGCAGCAGAGGCTCGGCCGAAGAGACCCAGTACTTC	CASSRGSAEETQYF
TRBD1	TRBV7-2	TRBJ2-5	many	TGTGCCAGCAGCATCGACAGGGAAGAGACCCAGTACTTC	CASSIDREETQYF
TRBD1	TRBV5-1	TRBJ2-3	few	TGCGCCAGCGGACAGGGAGCAGATACGCAGTATTTT	CASGQGADTQYF
-	TRBV6-5	TRBJ1-1	-	TGTGCCAGCAGTTACTCAAAAAAGAACACTGAAGCTTTCTTT	CASSYSKKNTEAFF
TRBD2	TRBV10-3	TRBJ2-1	few	TGTGCCACTGTAGCGGGAGGGCACGATGAGCAGTTCTTC	CATVAGGHDEQFF
-	TRBV10-3	TRBJ2-3	many	TGTGCCATCAGTGCCGAAAGCACAGATACGCAGTATTTT	CAISAESTDTQYF
-	TRBV6-2/TRBV6-3	TRBJ2-2	-	TGTGCCAGCAGGGCCGAGTACACCGGGGAGCTGTTTTTT	CASRAEYTGELFF
-	TRBV5-1	TRBJ1-2	-	TGCGCCAGCAGCTTGGACAGGTCTGGCTATGGCTACACCTTC	CASSLDRSGYGYTF
TRBD2	TRBV4-2	TRBJ2-3	-	TGCGCCAGCAGCCAAGATTGGCTAGCGGACACAGATACGCAGTATTTT	CASSQDWLADTDTQYF
TRBD1	TRBV20-1	TRBJ1-6	few	TGCAGTGCACAAGGACAGGGTCGCTCCTATAATTCACCCCTCCACTTT	CSAQGQGRSYNSPLHF
-	TRBV20-1	TRBJ2-2	few	TGCAGTGCTCTAGAGTCAGTCGGGGAGCTGTTTTTT	CSALESVGELFF
-	TRBV9	TRBJ1-1	few	TGTGCCAGCAGCGTAGCCGGGATGAACACTGAAGCTTTCTTT	CASSVAGMNTEAFF
-	TRBV3-1	TRBJ2-5	many	TGTGCCAGCAGCCAAATATGGGAGACCCAGTACTTC	CASSQIWETQYF
TRBD2	TRBV2	TRBJ2-5	few	TGTGCCAGCACCCCTAGCGGGCGCCAAGAGACCCAGTACTTC	CASTPSGRQETQYF
-	TRBV25-1	TRBJ1-5	-	TGTGCCAGCAGACTCCAGGGAGAGCACTATCAGCCCCAGCATTTT	CASRLQGEHYQPQHF
-	TRBV20-1	TRBJ1-2	many	TGCAGTGCCCGTTCACAGGGATCGGCCTATGGCTACACCTTC	CSARSQGSAYGYTF
-	TRBV15	TRBJ2-7	few	TGTGCCACCAGCAGAGTCGAGCAGGCGGTCTACGAGCAGTACTTC	CATSRVEQAVYEQYF
-	TRBV20-1	TRBJ1-2	few	TGCAGTGCTATACGCCCCCCTTCATCTTATGGCTACACCTTC	CSAIRPPSSYGYTF
TRBD2	TRBV20-1	TRBJ2-5	many	TGCAGTGCCCCGCTGGGGCGGGGACTACTACGAACCCAGTACTTC	CSAPLGRGLLRTQYF
TRBD1	TRBV12-3/TRBV12-4	TRBJ2-1	-	TGTGCCAGCAGTGGGGGCTCCGGGACAGGGGGCTTTTACCAGTTCTTC	CASSGGSGTGGFYQFF